Each of the 18 T cell receptor beta chains below was sequenced from the same sample in a study of molecular identifiers for immune sequencing clone quantification. MiXCR, run by TCRdb on the PCR reads, gives a single entry per CDR3 protein. The repertoire consists of 300,000 to 400,000 distinct CDR3 sequences, with 20% to 25% occurring once and the leading ten covering under 0.95%. Sequenced sample: naive CD8+ T cells from blood, with Jurkat cell RNA spiked in. Subset denoted: FACS-sorted CD8+CD4-CCR7+CD45RA+ naive T cells. The receptors here all came from a human donor in good health. Some libraries in this study had Jurkat cell RNA spiked in.

This clonotype was seen at least ten times. CDR3 region: CASSLGLGEPYEQYF. The CDR3, as DNA: TGTGCCAGCAGCTTGGGGTTAGGGGAGCCCTACGAGCAGTACTTC. The chain combines TRBV5-8 with TRBJ2-7; D is possibly TRBD1 or TRBD2 (5 bases each). Germline CDR1 SGHTS, CDR2 YDEGEE. This CDR3 has 15 amino acids. The V end lost 0 bases, the J end lost 2 bases, and 12 bases lay between the germline ends.

Comments on this clonotype: A much larger clone sits a single nucleotide away, making a read error possible. The V gene is TRBV12-3 or TRBV12-4, the J gene TRBJ2-3, with 7 positions matching TRBD2. The junction had 6 bases not matched to a gene; V was cut back by 4 bases and J by 5 bases. The CDR3 contains 14 residues. For the CDR3, the DNA is TGTGCCAGCAGTTATAGCGGGCCTGTAGATACGCAGTATTTT. Its protein is CASSYSGPVDTQYF.

As regards this clonotype: A much larger clone differs by one base, so this may be a read error. This chain connects TRBV7-3 to TRBJ2-1, with 7 bases fitting TRBD1. CDR1 and CDR2 from the germline V gene are SGHTA and FQGTGA. This CDR3 spans 16 amino acids. The CDR3 bases are TGTGCCAGCAGCCCAAGAGGGACAGAGGCCTACAATGAGCAGCTCTTC. Encoded protein: CASSPRGTEAYNEQLF.

At least ten counts were recorded for this clonotype. The chain joins TRBV9 to TRBJ2-7; 8 bases map to TRBD2. V shed 2 bases and J 4 bases; nucleotides not matched to a gene: 8. This CDR3 comprises 15 residues. The germline V gene encodes CDR1 SGDLS and CDR2 YYNGEE. The CDR3 DNA follows: TGTGCCAGCAGCGTCGAAGCGGGGGCCACTTACGAGCAGTACTTC. This encodes CASSVEAGATYEQYF.

The chain is built from TRBV7-9 and TRBJ2-6, with 12 bases matching TRBD2. V dropped 4 bases and J dropped 3; count of bases not matched to a gene: 10. CDR3 length equals 19 residues. From germline, CDR1 is SEHNR and CDR2 FQNEAQ (reference sequence). The CDR3 DNA reads as TGTGCCAGCAGCTCCACAAGACTAGCGGGGGAGCATGGGGCCAACGTCCTGACTTTC. As protein: CASSSTRLAGEHGANVLTF.

This clonotype was recorded only once. A much larger clone differs from this one at a single base, so this may be a read error. This chain links TRBV28 with TRBJ1-2; 7 nucleotides align to TRBD1. The germline V gene encodes CDR1 MDHEN and CDR2 SYDVKM. This CDR3 has 14 residues. The CDR3 nucleotides are TGTGCCAGCAGTCTCACCGGGACAGTGGATGGCTACGCCTTC. It translates to CASSLTGTVDGYAF.

The CDR3 region has the DNA TGTGCCAGCAGTCTACCCCGACTAGCGGGAGCCATGAGCTCCTACGAGCAGTACTTC. Its translation: CASSLPRLAGAMSSYEQYF. The genes are TRBV28 and TRBJ2-7; the match to TRBD2 covers 12 bases. The CDR3 consists of 19 residues. CDR1 is MDHEN, CDR2 SYDVKM, per germline. V lost 5 bases, J lost 0 bases, and 14 bases stayed unmatched.

This clonotype appeared many times. The chain is built from TRBV7-9 and TRBJ2-5; unclear D gene. From germline, CDR1 is SEHNR and CDR2 FQNEAQ (reference sequence). With 0 bases removed from V and 5 bases from J, the gap between germline ends came to 10 bases. The CDR3 has 14 amino acids. CDR3 DNA sequence: TGTGCCAGCAGCTTAGCGCCTGTTGGGGAGACCCAGTACTTC. As protein: CASSLAPVGETQYF.

This clonotype was seen a handful of times. The chain is built from TRBV5-1 and TRBJ2-5, with 11 bases identical to TRBD2. V lost 0 bases, J lost 2 bases, and 3 bases stayed unmatched. The V gene's germline CDR1 is SGHRS and CDR2 YFSETQ. CDR3 length equals 16 residues. CDR3 amino acids: CASSLVPSGRQETQYF. In DNA, the CDR3 is TGCGCCAGCAGCTTGGTTCCTAGCGGGAGGCAAGAGACCCAGTACTTC.

This clonotype was observed at least ten times. The genes are TRBV4-2 and TRBJ2-7, with TRBD2 identical over 10 bases. This CDR3 spans 15 amino acids. With V trimmed by 3 bases and J by 3 bases, 5 bases remained unmatched. Germline V gene lookup returns CDR1 LGHNA and CDR2 YNFKEQ. CDR3 in DNA: TGTGCCAGCAGCCAGATAACTAGCGGGGTCTACGAGCAGTACTTC. Protein: CASSQITSGVYEQYF.

On this clonotype: Since a much larger clone is just one base distant, this may be a read error. V is TRBV7-4 and J is TRBJ2-7; D may be TRBD1 (6 bases). CDR1 and CDR2 (germline): SGHVT, SQSDAQ. CDR3 size: 16 residues. CDR3 region: CASSLAPGSAKGEQCF. Written as DNA, the CDR3 is TGTGCCAGCAGCTTAGCCCCGGGTAGCGCCAAGGGGGAGCAGTGCTTC.

This clonotype was observed a single time. Being one base from a much bigger clone, this may be a read error. The chain joins TRBV7-9 to TRBJ2-7; no firm D call. CDR1 is SEHNR and CDR2 is FQNEAQ in the germline V gene (reference sequence). The CDR3 runs 14 residues. In nucleotides, the CDR3 is TGTGCCAGCAGCCCGGCAGAAAAAACCTACGGGCAGTACTTC. Its translation: CASSPAEKTYGQYF.

At least ten counts were recorded for this clonotype. This chain uses TRBV7-9 with TRBJ2-7; D gene uncertain. The CDR3 consists of 16 residues. Germline CDR1 is SEHNR and CDR2 is FQNEAQ (reference sequence). The V end lost 1 base, the J end lost 4 bases, and 17 bases lay between the germline ends. The CDR3 protein is CASSLEGLDPGYEQYF. DNA for the CDR3: TGTGCCAGCAGCTTAGAAGGGCTAGACCCCGGGTACGAGCAGTACTTC. The full variable domain, completed using reference TRBV7-9 and TRBJ2-7, is DTGVSQNPRHKITKRGQNVTFRCDPISEHNRLYWYRQTLGQGPEFLTYFQNEAQLEKSRLLSDRFSAERPKGSFSTLEIQRTEQGDSAMYLCASSLEGLDPGYEQYFGPGTRLTVT.

Notes on this clonotype: It may be a read error: a sequence one base away is much more abundant. The conserved final phenylalanine or tryptophan is absent from the CDR3, which likely points to a read error. This sequence joins TRBV28 and TRBJ1-1; D is unresolved. The germline gives CDR1 MDHEN, CDR2 SYDVKM. V was clipped by 8 bases and J by 0 bases, with 7 bases between them. This CDR3 comprises 12 residues. CDR3: CASRLMNTEAFL. DNA of the CDR3: TGTGCCAGCCGCCTCATGAACACTGAAGCTTTCCTT.

This clonotype has only a few counts. CDR3 in DNA: TGTGCCAGCAGCTTGATGGCGGGGGCGGGAGATACGCAGTATTTT. Translation gives CASSLMAGAGDTQYF. The chain has TRBV7-9 and TRBJ2-3; D might be TRBD2 (7 bases). The CDR3 sequence is 15 residues long. The germline V gene encodes CDR1 SEHNR and CDR2 FQNEAQ (reference sequence). V gave up 3 bases and J gave up 5 bases, with 15 bases separating them.

This clonotype was seen ten or more times. The chain carries TRBV29-1 and TRBJ1-3; D gene unclear. With 0 bases removed from V and 4 bases from J, the gap between germline ends came to 13 bases. The CDR3 spans 15 residues. Germline CDR1 and CDR2: SQVTM and ANQGSEA. CDR3 region: CSVEDSGSRGNTIYF. CDR3 nucleotide sequence: TGCAGCGTTGAAGATTCGGGTTCAAGAGGAAACACCATATATTTT.

CDR3 DNA sequence: TGCAGTGTCAAAATCGGGGGAAGCGATACGCAGTATTTT. The encoded protein is CSVKIGGSDTQYF. The rearrangement uses TRBV20-1 and TRBJ2-3, with D perhaps matching TRBD2 (6 bases). The CDR3 runs to 13 residues. The V end lost 7 bases, the J end lost 6 bases, and 17 bases lay between the germline ends. Germline V gene data show CDR1 as DFQATT and CDR2 as SNEGSKA (reference sequence).

This clonotype was seen a handful of times. The chain recombines TRBV12-3 or TRBV12-4 with TRBJ2-7, with D possibly matching TRBD2 (6 bases). The V gene lost 5 bases and the J gene lost 3 bases, with 23 bases spanning the gap. The CDR3 is 17 residues long. The CDR3 DNA follows: TGTGCCAGCAGTGGGGGGTATGACGGGGTACTATTCTACGAGCAGTACTTC. Protein product: CASSGGYDGVLFYEQYF.